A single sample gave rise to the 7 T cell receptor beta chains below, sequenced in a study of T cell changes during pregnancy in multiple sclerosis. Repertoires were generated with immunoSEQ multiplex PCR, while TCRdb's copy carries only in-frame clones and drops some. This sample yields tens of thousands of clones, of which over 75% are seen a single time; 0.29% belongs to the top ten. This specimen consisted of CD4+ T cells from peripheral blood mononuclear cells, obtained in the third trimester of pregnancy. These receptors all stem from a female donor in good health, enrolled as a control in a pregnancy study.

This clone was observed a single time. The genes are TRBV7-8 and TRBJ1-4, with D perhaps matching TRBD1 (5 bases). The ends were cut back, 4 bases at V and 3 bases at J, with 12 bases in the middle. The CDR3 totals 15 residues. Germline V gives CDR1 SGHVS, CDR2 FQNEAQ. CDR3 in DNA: TGTGCCAGCAGCTCACACAGGAGTCCTAATGAAAAACTGTTTTTT. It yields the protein CASSSHRSPNEKLFF.

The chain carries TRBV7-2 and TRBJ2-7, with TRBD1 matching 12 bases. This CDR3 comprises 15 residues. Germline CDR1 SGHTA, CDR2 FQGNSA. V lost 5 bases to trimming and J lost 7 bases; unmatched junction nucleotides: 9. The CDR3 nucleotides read TGTGCCAGCAGCGGAGGGACAGGGGGCTATAGGGAGCAGTACTTC. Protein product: CASSGGTGGYREQYF.

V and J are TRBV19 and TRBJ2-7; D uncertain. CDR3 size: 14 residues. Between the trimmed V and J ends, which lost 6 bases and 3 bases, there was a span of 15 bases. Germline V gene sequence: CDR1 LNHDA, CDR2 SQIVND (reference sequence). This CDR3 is CASSRALQDYEQYF. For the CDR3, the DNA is TGTGCCAGTAGCCGCGCCCTGCAGGACTACGAGCAGTACTTC.

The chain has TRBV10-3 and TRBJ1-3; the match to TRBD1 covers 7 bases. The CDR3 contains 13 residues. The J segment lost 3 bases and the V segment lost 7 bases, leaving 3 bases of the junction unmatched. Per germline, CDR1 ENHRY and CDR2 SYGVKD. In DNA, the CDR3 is TGTGCCATCACCCGGGACAGTGGAAACACCATATATTTT. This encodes CAITRDSGNTIYF.

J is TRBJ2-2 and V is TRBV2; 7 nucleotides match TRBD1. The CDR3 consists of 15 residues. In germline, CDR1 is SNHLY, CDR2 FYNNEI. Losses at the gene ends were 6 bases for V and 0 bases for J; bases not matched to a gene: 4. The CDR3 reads CASSGTATNTGELFF. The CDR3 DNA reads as TGTGCCAGCAGCGGGACAGCTACGAACACCGGGGAGCTGTTTTTT.

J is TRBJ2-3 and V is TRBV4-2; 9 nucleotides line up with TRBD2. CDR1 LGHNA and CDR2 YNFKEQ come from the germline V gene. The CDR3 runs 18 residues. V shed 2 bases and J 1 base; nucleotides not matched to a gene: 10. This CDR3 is CASSQRGWERGGTDTQYF. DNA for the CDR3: TGTGCCAGCAGCCAAAGGGGCTGGGAGCGGGGGGGCACAGATACGCAGTATTTT.

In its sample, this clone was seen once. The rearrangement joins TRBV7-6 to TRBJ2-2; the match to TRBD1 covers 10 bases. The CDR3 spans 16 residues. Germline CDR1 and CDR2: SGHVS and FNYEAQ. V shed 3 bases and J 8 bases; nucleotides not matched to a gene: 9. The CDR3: CASSFMLDRGSGELFF. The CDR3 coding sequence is TGTGCCAGCAGCTTCATGCTGGACAGGGGGTCTGGGGAGCTGTTTTTT.